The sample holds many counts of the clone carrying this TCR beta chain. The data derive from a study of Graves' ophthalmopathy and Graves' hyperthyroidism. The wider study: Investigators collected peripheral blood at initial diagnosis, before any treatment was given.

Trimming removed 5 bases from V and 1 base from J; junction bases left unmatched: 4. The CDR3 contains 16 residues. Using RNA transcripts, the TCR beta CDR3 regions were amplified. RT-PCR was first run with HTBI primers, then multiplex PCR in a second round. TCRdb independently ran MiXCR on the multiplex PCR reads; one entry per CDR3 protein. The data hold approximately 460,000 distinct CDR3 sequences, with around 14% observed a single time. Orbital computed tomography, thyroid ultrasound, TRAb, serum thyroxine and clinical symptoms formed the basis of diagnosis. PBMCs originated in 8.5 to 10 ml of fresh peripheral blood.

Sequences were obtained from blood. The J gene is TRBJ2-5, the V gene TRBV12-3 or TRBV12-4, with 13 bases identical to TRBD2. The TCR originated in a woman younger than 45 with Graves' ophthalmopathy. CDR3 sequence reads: CASSGGLAGIQETQYF. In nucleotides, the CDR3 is TGTGCCAGCAGTGGGGGACTAGCGGGGATCCAAGAGACCCAGTACTTC.